This TCR gamma chain was found in a study of human gamma delta and Vdelta1 T cells (dated by TCRdb to between 2017 and 2018). With regard to the full study: The study examined Delta One T cells, which are Vd1+ gamma-delta T cells, as cytotoxic effectors against acute myeloid leukemia.

Libraries came from PCR. TCRdb shows the sequencer as Illumina MiSeq. TCRdb reprocessed the public data with the CATT caller; entries with the same nucleotide sequence were combined afterwards. For this sample the table gives several thousand gamma-chain clones, of which approximately 42% were detected only once. Roughly 2.7% of the sample belongs to the ten largest clones. Study-wide conclusions, independent of this receptor: Polyclonality and broad cytotoxic targeting of acute myeloid leukemia were reported for Delta One T cells.

The CDR3 measures 11 amino acids from cysteine to phenylalanine. Only the CDR3 DNA stays, 33 bases, in frame from base 1. Trimming leaves V shorter by 1 base and J shorter by 8 bases, with the junction holding 2 bases beyond the gene matches. Taken from the germline V gene, the CDR1 and CDR2 loops are EGSNGY and YDSYNSKV. The table lists this clone with a few counts. The antigen it binds to is not known. No clone much larger than this one lies a single base away; base qualities are absent. Sequencing was performed on Vdelta1 gamma-delta T cells from blood grown in culture (DOT cells). The sample's cell subset or site, from its label and the paper: Delta One T cells, in vitro expanded/differentiated Vd1+ gamma-delta T cells. The chain was built from TRGV2 and TRGJ1 or TRGJ2. The receptor's source is a human donor in good health. The CDR3 loop reads CATWDGNKKLF. At the DNA level, the sequence is TGTGCCACCTGGGACGGCAATAAGAAACTCTTT.